Here is one TCR beta chain with its context. Its specificity is not known. This CDR3 is 16 amino acids long. Germline values: CDR1 ENHRY, CDR2 SYGVKD. The trim removed 6 bases at V and 4 bases at J, leaving 10 bases unmatched. This specimen belongs to a study of T-cell memory formation after mild COVID-19. For the study at large: TCR clustering was largely donor specific.

Study observations and caveats: That cross-reactive memory joined was suggested by some responding clones appearing in pre-infection memory.

5'RACE with constant-segment primers yielded barcoded, UMI-tagged TCR alpha and TCR beta cDNA libraries. TCRdb redid the calling of the 5' RACE reads with MiXCR, one entry per CDR3 protein. The repertoire has about 140,000 distinct CDR3 sequences, approximately 14% of them found once; the top ten carry roughly 14%. This TCR derives from an adult woman who had mild COVID-19 (a few samples of this study predate the infection). Cell type and time point are not known. The chain links TRBV10-3 to TRBJ1-1, with 11 bases fitting TRBD1. Sequenced sample: PBMCs or a T cell subset sorted from them (not recorded which). The CDR3 DNA is TGTGCCATCAGCGAGACTTCCGGGACAGGGGGCACTGAAGCTTTCTTT. The encoded protein is CAISETSGTGGTEAFF.